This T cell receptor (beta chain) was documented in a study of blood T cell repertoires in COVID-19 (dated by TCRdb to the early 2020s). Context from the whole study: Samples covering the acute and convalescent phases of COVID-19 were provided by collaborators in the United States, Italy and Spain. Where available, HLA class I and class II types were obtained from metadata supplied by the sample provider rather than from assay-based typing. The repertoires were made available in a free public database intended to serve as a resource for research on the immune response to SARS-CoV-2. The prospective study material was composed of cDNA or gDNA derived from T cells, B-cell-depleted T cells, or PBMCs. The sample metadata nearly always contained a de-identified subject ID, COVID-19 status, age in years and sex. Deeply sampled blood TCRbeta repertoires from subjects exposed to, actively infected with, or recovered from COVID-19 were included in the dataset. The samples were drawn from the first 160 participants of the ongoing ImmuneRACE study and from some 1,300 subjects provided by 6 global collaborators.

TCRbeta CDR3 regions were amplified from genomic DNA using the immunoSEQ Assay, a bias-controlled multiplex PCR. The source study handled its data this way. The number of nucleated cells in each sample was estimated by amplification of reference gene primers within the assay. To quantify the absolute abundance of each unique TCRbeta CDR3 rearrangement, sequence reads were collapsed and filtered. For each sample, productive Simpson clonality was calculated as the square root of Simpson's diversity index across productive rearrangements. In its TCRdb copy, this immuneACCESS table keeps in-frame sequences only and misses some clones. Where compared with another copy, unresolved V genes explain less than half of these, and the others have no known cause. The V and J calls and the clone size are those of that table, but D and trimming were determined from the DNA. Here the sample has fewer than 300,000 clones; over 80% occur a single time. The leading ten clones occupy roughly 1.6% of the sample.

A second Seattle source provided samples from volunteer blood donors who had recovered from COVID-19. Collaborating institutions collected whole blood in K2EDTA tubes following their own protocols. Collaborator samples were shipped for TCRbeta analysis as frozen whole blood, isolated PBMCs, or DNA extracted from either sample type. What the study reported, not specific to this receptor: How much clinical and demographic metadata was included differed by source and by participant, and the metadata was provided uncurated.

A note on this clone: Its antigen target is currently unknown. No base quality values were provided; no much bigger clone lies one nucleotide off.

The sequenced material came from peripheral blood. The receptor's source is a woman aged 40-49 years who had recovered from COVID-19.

CDR3 sequence: CASSPTAGQPQHF. The nucleotides are TGCGCCAGCAGCCCGACGGCAGGGCAGCCCCAGCATTTT. The chain is made from TRBV4-3 and TRBJ1-5, and possibly TRBD1, on 5 matching bases. The trim is 4 bases for V and 7 bases for J, with a gap of 11 bases between the germline ends. The CDR3, cysteine through phenylalanine, is 13 amino acids long. Just the 39-base CDR3 DNA is kept, in frame starting at base 1. CDR1 LGHNA and CDR2 YSLEER are derived from the germline V gene.